The rows below give T cell receptor beta chains drawn from one sample of a study of T-cell reconstitution after alpha-beta-depleted transplantation in children. TCRdb processed the PCR reads anew with MiXCR; each CDR3 protein has one entry. The table includes 250,000 to 400,000 distinct CDR3 sequences, roughly 21% detected once. This specimen was PBMCs, mostly from graft donor cells, taken 180 days after TCRalphabeta/CD19-depleted stem cell transplant. These receptors all stem from a male patient between 10 and 17 years old who had a stem cell transplant for acute lymphoblastic leukemia, so the T cells may come from the graft donor. Both conserved end residues are part of each CDR3. D genes are given only for firm matches. Expanded clones get a size class; other rows say once, few or many, or leave the size out.

CDR3aa,CDR3nt,d_gene,abundance,v_gene,j_gene,len
CASSRVGQGIYEQYF,TGTGCCAGCAGCCGAGTGGGACAGGGGATCTACGAGCAGTACTTC,TRBD1,few,TRBV3-1,TRBJ2-7,15
CASSLRQGAEGYTF,TGTGCCAGCAGTTTACGACAGGGGGCAGAGGGCTACACCTTC,TRBD1,NA,TRBV12-3/TRBV12-4,TRBJ1-2,14
CSVEAAGGWADTQYF,TGCAGCGTTGAAGCAGCGGGAGGGTGGGCAGATACGCAGTATTTT,TRBD2,NA,TRBV29-1,TRBJ2-3,15
CASSFLGVGQGAYEQYF,TGCGCCAGCAGCTTTTTAGGCGTCGGACAGGGGGCTTACGAGCAGTACTTC,TRBD1,NA,TRBV5-1,TRBJ2-7,17
CASRTGTGKETQYF,TGTGCCAGCAGAACCGGGACAGGGAAAGAGACCCAGTACTTC,TRBD1,NA,TRBV6-1,TRBJ2-5,14
CASSLRRSYNEQFF,TGTGCCAGCAGCTTAAGACGGTCCTACAATGAGCAGTTCTTC,NA,many,TRBV11-2,TRBJ2-1,14
CASSPPFGGTYEQYF,TGTGCCAGCAGCCCTCCCTTTGGGGGAACCTACGAGCAGTACTTC,NA,few,TRBV3-1,TRBJ2-7,15
CASSQLRWETQYF,TGTGCCAGCAGTCAGCTTAGATGGGAGACCCAGTACTTC,NA,few,TRBV12-3/TRBV12-4,TRBJ2-5,13
CASSLVPEGRNIQYF,TGCGCCAGCAGCTTGGTTCCGGAAGGGCGAAACATTCAGTACTTC,NA,NA,TRBV5-1,TRBJ2-4,15
CASSLGDMNYGYTF,TGCGCCAGCAGCTTGGGCGACATGAACTATGGCTACACCTTC,NA,NA,TRBV5-1,TRBJ1-2,14
CASSLIGQGSYEQYF,TGTGCCAGCAGTTTAATCGGGCAAGGATCCTACGAGCAGTACTTC,NA,NA,TRBV27,TRBJ2-7,15
CASSPRKTGGSEQFF,TGTGCCAGCTCACCACGAAAAACTGGCGGGAGTGAGCAGTTCTTC,TRBD2,NA,TRBV18,TRBJ2-1,15
CASSSRGDPALYEQYF,TGTGCCAGCAGTTCAAGGGGGGACCCGGCCCTTTACGAGCAGTACTTC,NA,NA,TRBV27,TRBJ2-7,16
CASSYTDFSYEQYF,TGTGCCAGCAGTTATACAGATTTCTCCTACGAGCAGTACTTC,NA,few,TRBV6-5,TRBJ2-7,14
CASSRSLAQQETQYF,TGTGCCAGCAGCCGCTCACTAGCACAACAAGAGACCCAGTACTTC,NA,NA,TRBV5-5,TRBJ2-5,15
CASSPGTRGKADTQYF,TGTGCCAGCAGTCCCGGGACCCGAGGGAAGGCAGATACGCAGTATTTT,NA,once,TRBV2,TRBJ2-3,16
CSARDQSTSGFTDTQYF,TGCAGTGCTAGAGATCAATCCACTAGCGGGTTTACAGATACGCAGTATTTT,TRBD2,few,TRBV20-1,TRBJ2-3,17
CASSHVRDRAYGYTF,TGTGCCAGCAGTCACGTGCGGGACAGGGCCTATGGCTACACCTTC,TRBD1,many,TRBV12-3/TRBV12-4,TRBJ1-2,15
CASSFSASTDTQYF,TGTGCCAGCAGTTTCAGTGCGAGCACAGATACGCAGTATTTT,NA,few,TRBV12-3/TRBV12-4,TRBJ2-3,14
CASSAYRQSGDQPQHF,TGTGCCAGCAGTGCTTATCGACAGAGCGGGGATCAGCCCCAGCATTTT,NA,NA,TRBV6-1,TRBJ1-5,16
CASSFASPRELYQETQYF,TGTGCCAGCAGCTTTGCGAGTCCGAGGGAGCTGTACCAAGAGACCCAGTACTTC,NA,NA,TRBV7-6,TRBJ2-5,18
CASSPWTASGEQYF,TGCGCCAGCAGCCCGTGGACAGCCTCTGGGGAGCAGTACTTC,NA,NA,TRBV5-1,TRBJ2-7,14
CASSFRASNQPQHF,TGTGCCAGCAGTTTCAGGGCCAGCAATCAGCCCCAGCATTTT,NA,NA,TRBV7-2,TRBJ1-5,14
CASSLDEGLTTAGELFF,TGTGCCAGCAGCTTAGATGAGGGCCTAACTACCGCCGGGGAGCTGTTTTTT,NA,NA,TRBV11-2,TRBJ2-2,17
CASSPGTANEKLFF,TGCGCCAGCAGCCCAGGGACGGCCAATGAAAAACTGTTTTTT,NA,NA,TRBV5-1,TRBJ1-4,14
CATSRNRGLLLETQYF,TGTGCCACCAGCAGGAACAGGGGGCTCTTATTGGAGACCCAGTACTTC,TRBD1,few,TRBV15,TRBJ2-5,16
CASSLDDRSGLPKSTEAFF,TGTGCCAGCAGCTTAGATGATCGGTCAGGTCTGCCAAAGAGCACTGAAGCTTTCTTT,NA,once,TRBV11-2,TRBJ1-1,19
CASSLSGSLGETQYF,TGTGCCAGCAGCTTAAGCGGGAGTCTCGGAGAGACCCAGTACTTC,TRBD2,NA,TRBV7-9,TRBJ2-5,15
CASSKGTSSYNEQFF,TGCGCCAGCAGCAAGGGGACGAGCTCCTACAATGAGCAGTTCTTC,NA,few,TRBV5-1,TRBJ2-1,15
CAISDRGNTEAFF,TGTGCCATCAGTGACCGAGGGAACACTGAAGCTTTCTTT,NA,NA,TRBV10-3,TRBJ1-1,13
CASSAYLAGAWGNEQFF,TGTGCCAGCAGTGCATATCTAGCGGGAGCTTGGGGCAATGAGCAGTTCTTC,TRBD2,few,TRBV12-3/TRBV12-4,TRBJ2-1,17
CASRNRGETQYF,TGCGCCAGCAGAAACAGGGGAGAGACCCAGTACTTC,TRBD1,NA,TRBV5-1,TRBJ2-5,12
CASTLWSYEQFF,TGTGCCAGCACATTGTGGAGCTATGAGCAGTTCTTC,NA,NA,TRBV12-3/TRBV12-4,TRBJ2-1,12
CASSYYPLAGGPRSYEQYF,TGCGCCAGCAGCTACTACCCACTAGCGGGAGGGCCTCGGTCCTACGAGCAGTACTTC,TRBD2,NA,TRBV5-1,TRBJ2-7,19
CASSTGPGGTGNTIYF,TGCGCCAGCAGCACCGGACCAGGGGGGACTGGAAACACCATATATTTT,TRBD1,NA,TRBV5-1,TRBJ1-3,16
CASRPSGATNEKLFF,TGTGCCAGCAGACCCTCAGGCGCAACTAATGAAAAACTGTTTTTT,NA,few,TRBV6-1,TRBJ1-4,15
CASSLELGQGRIYGYTF,TGTGCCAGCAGCTTAGAATTAGGACAGGGGAGGATCTATGGCTACACCTTC,TRBD1,NA,TRBV11-2,TRBJ1-2,17
CCANLGLAGGGETQYF,TGCTGTGCTAACCTTGGACTAGCGGGAGGTGGAGAGACCCAGTACTTC,TRBD2,once,TRBV20-1,TRBJ2-5,16
CSARDLVVSYEQYF,TGCAGTGCTAGAGATCTCGTTGTCTCCTACGAGCAGTACTTC,NA,many,TRBV20-1,TRBJ2-7,14
CASSAEGGAIYNEQFF,TGTGCCAGCAGCGCCGAAGGGGGGGCCATTTACAATGAGCAGTTCTTC,NA,few,TRBV9,TRBJ2-1,16
CASSSLLRQGYRGYTF,TGTGCCAGCAGCTCTCTTCTCCGACAGGGATACCGAGGCTACACCTTC,TRBD1,NA,TRBV12-3/TRBV12-4,TRBJ1-2,16
CASSPGGGKNIQYF,TGCGCCAGCAGCCCAGGGGGCGGCAAAAACATTCAGTACTTC,TRBD1,NA,TRBV4-1,TRBJ2-4,14
CASSVRSGRRTGELFF,TGTGCCAGCAGCGTACGTAGCGGGAGAAGAACCGGGGAGCTGTTTTTT,TRBD2,NA,TRBV9,TRBJ2-2,16
CASSLYAASGYNEQFF,TGTGCCAGCAGTTTATATGCGGCTAGCGGTTACAATGAGCAGTTCTTC,TRBD2,NA,TRBV27,TRBJ2-1,16
CASSDRGTANSPLHF,TGTGCCAGCAGTGACCGAGGGACAGCGAATTCACCCCTCCACTTT,TRBD1,NA,TRBV12-3/TRBV12-4,TRBJ1-6,15
CASSLEGVNSPLHF,TGTGCCAGCAGCTTAGAGGGAGTCAATTCACCCCTCCACTTT,NA,NA,TRBV7-9,TRBJ1-6,14
CASSGEQPYSNQPQHF,TGTGCCAGCAGTGGAGAACAGCCTTATAGCAATCAGCCCCAGCATTTT,NA,few,TRBV21-1,TRBJ1-5,16
CASTPLRLAGSTDTQYF,TGTGCCAGCACCCCGTTACGCCTAGCGGGCAGCACAGATACGCAGTATTTT,TRBD2,NA,TRBV2,TRBJ2-3,17
CASSPTGVVYEQYF,TGTGCCAGCAGCCCTACAGGGGTGGTCTACGAGCAGTACTTC,TRBD1,NA,TRBV9,TRBJ2-7,14
CSAREPTGISNQPQHF,TGCAGTGCTAGGGAGCCCACAGGGATAAGCAATCAGCCCCAGCATTTT,NA,NA,TRBV20-1,TRBJ1-5,16
CSVNLDSYEQYF,TGCAGCGTCAACCTGGACAGCTACGAGCAGTACTTC,NA,few,TRBV29-1,TRBJ2-7,12
CASRDERQGSYEQYF,TGTGCCAGCAGGGATGAACGACAGGGGTCCTACGAGCAGTACTTC,TRBD1,NA,TRBV25-1,TRBJ2-7,15
CSASLRGQETQYF,TGCAGTGCTAGTCTCAGAGGGCAAGAGACCCAGTACTTC,NA,NA,TRBV20-1,TRBJ2-5,13
CASSQVVGPDTEAFF,TGCGCCAGCAGCCAAGTGGTGGGGCCGGACACTGAAGCTTTCTTT,NA,few,TRBV5-1,TRBJ1-1,15
CASSLYLGDEKLFF,TGCGCCAGCAGCTTGTATCTTGGGGATGAAAAACTGTTTTTT,NA,few,TRBV5-1,TRBJ1-4,14
CATATALGNEQFF,TGTGCCACCGCGACCGCCTTGGGCAATGAGCAGTTCTTC,NA,many,TRBV15,TRBJ2-1,13
CASSFSRSWTAYNSPLHF,TGTGCCAGCAGTTTTTCCCGCTCGTGGACAGCCTATAATTCACCCCTCCACTTT,NA,few,TRBV12-3/TRBV12-4,TRBJ1-6,18